The sequence of this TCR beta chain was determined in a study of identical twins. TCRdb independently ran MiXCR on the 5' RACE reads; one entry per CDR3 protein. The sample has around 490,000 distinct CDR3 sequences, approximately 16% seen once; the top ten hold roughly 0.43%. J lost 1 base, V lost 5 bases, and 10 bases had no gene match. Germline V gene data show CDR1 as SGHAT and CDR2 as FQNNGV. The CDR3 totals 16 residues. The same data also went into a second study, on yellow fever vaccine responses in identical twins.

V and J are TRBV11-2 and TRBJ2-5; TRBD2 matches 7 bases. Sequenced: CD4+ T cells sorted from blood. This clonotype was sampled from a woman aged 18-35 years in good health. CDR3 DNA sequence: TGTGCCAGCAGCCCATGGCGGGGGAGAGTCCAAGAGACCCAGTACTTC. It translates to CASSPWRGRVQETQYF.